This T cell receptor (beta chain) was found in a study of beta chain features in type 1 diabetes. All sorted populations exceeded 95% purity. Trimming left V 4 bases short and J 1 base short, with 15 bases between. The CDR3 has 16 amino acids. The germline V gene encodes CDR1 SGHRS and CDR2 YFSETQ. Study conclusions and caveats: All four CD4+ subsets of Type 1 diabetes patients contained TCRB CDR3s that were moderately but significantly shorter.

In its sample, this clone was seen a few times. Antigen specificity is unknown. The study reverse transcribed the entire isolated RNA, so it sequenced expressed TCRB transcripts. Generated by immunoSEQ multiplex PCR, the TCRdb table keeps only in-frame clones and is missing some. The sample shows about 710,000 clones, more than 12% of them seen only once. Material: naive CD4+ T cells from blood. The TCR comes from a man younger than 30 with type 1 diabetes. This sequence joins TRBV5-1 and TRBJ2-4, with D perhaps matching TRBD2 (6 bases). In DNA form, the CDR3 reads TGCGCCAGCAGCCTGGGACCGGGGGTGGCCAAAAACATTCAGTACTTC. Its translation: CASSLGPGVAKNIQYF.